One sample yielded the 9 T cell receptor beta chains listed below, sequenced in a study of blood T cell repertoires in COVID-19. Here immunoSEQ multiplex PCR was the method, and the copy in TCRdb shows in-frame clones only, minus some. The table has approximately 240,000 clones, about 79% seen once. Sequencing was done on a sample of PBMCs or T cells enriched from blood (not recorded which). These receptors were collected from a woman aged 40 to 49 with acute COVID-19.

Concerning this clone itself: In the same sample, other DNA sequences code for this CDR3. This chain links TRBV24-1 with TRBJ2-7, with 8 bases aligning to TRBD1. The CDR3 is 15 residues long. After removal of 2 bases from V and 4 bases from J, the junction contained 6 bases not matched to a gene. Germline CDR1 and CDR2: KGHDR and SFDVKD. The CDR3 sequence: CATSDSGQGIYEQYF. In DNA form, the CDR3 reads TGTGCCACCAGTGATTCAGGACAGGGTATTTACGAGCAGTACTTC.

The chain employs TRBV9 and TRBJ1-6; D unresolved. Trimming left V 0 bases short and J 2 bases short, with 9 bases between. CDR3 length equals 16 residues. The germline gives CDR1 SGDLS, CDR2 YYNGEE. CDR3 nucleotide sequence: TGTGCCAGCAGCGTAGGGCCTCCCACCTATAATTCACCCCTCCACTTT. Protein product: CASSVGPPTYNSPLHF.

The rearrangement links TRBV12-3 or TRBV12-4 to TRBJ2-5, with D possibly matching TRBD1 (7 bases). This CDR3 has 13 amino acids. Trimming removed 8 bases at V and 2 bases at J, with 12 bases between. The DNA for the CDR3 is TGTGCCAGCCAACCAGGGGGGCAAGAGACCCAGTACTTC. Encoded protein: CASQPGGQETQYF.

The chain joins TRBV5-1 to TRBJ1-2, with 7 bases matching TRBD1. Unmatched junction bases numbered 7, after V lost 3 bases and J lost 8 bases. The CDR3 totals 13 residues. Looked up from germline, CDR1 is SGHRS and CDR2 is YFSETQ. This chain's CDR3 is CASSSTGFQGYTF. The CDR3 DNA is TGCGCCAGCAGCTCGACAGGGTTTCAAGGCTACACCTTC.

V gene TRBV7-8 combines with J gene TRBJ2-1, with 7 positions matching TRBD2. CDR3 size: 16 residues. Germline CDR1 SGHVS, CDR2 FQNEAQ. After removal of 6 bases from V and 3 bases from J, the junction contained 11 bases not matched to a gene. CDR3 DNA: TGTGCCAGCAGGGCATTGGCTAGCGGACGCTACAATGAGCAGTTCTTC. Translation gives CASRALASGRYNEQFF.

The gene calls are TRBV4-2 and TRBJ2-7, with a weak D call TRBD2 (6 bases). The CDR3 extends over 13 amino acids. V lost 1 base to trimming and J lost 6 bases, with 10 bases between them. Germline CDR1 LGHNA, CDR2 YNFKEQ. In DNA form, the CDR3 reads TGTGCCAGCAGCCAAGCGGGAGACTGCGAGCAGTACTTC. It codes for CASSQAGDCEQYF.

This clone was observed a handful of times. The chain employs TRBV12-3 or TRBV12-4 and TRBJ1-6, with a weak D call TRBD1 (5 bases). Trimming removed 4 bases at V and 10 bases at J, with 8 bases between. The CDR3 sequence is 12 residues long. CDR3 bases: TGTGCCAGCAGTTACCGGGGGTCACCCCTCCACTTT. The encoded protein is CASSYRGSPLHF.

V and J are TRBV4-2 and TRBJ1-2; 9 nucleotides match TRBD1. Germline-derived CDR1 and CDR2 are LGHNA and YNFKEQ. Trimming took 3 bases from V and 4 from J; bases not matched to a gene: 6. The CDR3 is made up of 15 amino acids. The CDR3 loop reads CASSQGDRDFYGYTF. The CDR3 nucleotides are TGTGCCAGCAGCCAGGGGGACAGGGATTTCTATGGCTACACCTTC.

The count of this clone is one. V usage is TRBV3-1 (or the pseudogene TRBV3-2) and J usage is TRBJ1-6, with D unclear. Trimming pared 1 base from V and 7 bases from J, leaving 8 bases between. This CDR3 is built from 14 residues. Germline-derived CDR1 and CDR2 are LGHDT and YNNKEL (reference sequence). This CDR3 reads CASSQAGVNSPLHF. CDR3 nucleotides: TGTGCCAGCAGCCAAGCAGGCGTCAATTCACCCCTCCACTTT.